The 31 T cell receptor beta chains below come from one sample, sequenced in a study of T cells expressing NK-cell markers (dated by TCRdb to the early 2020s). Library generation was performed with 5' RACE. The instrument given in TCRdb is Illumina HiSeq 2000. TCRdb reprocessed the reads, reporting each CDR3 protein sequence once and no DNA. This sample's table carries approximately 110,000 distinct CDR3 sequences. The ten largest account for under 20% of the sample. The material sequenced was blood T cells: a sorted CD56 or NKG2C T cell subset, CD4+ or CD8+ T cells, or bulk PBMC T cells (not recorded which). These receptors came from a woman aged 18-70 years in good health.

The genes are TRBV29-1 and TRBJ2-5. This CDR3 contains 11 residues. Germline CDR1 reads SQVTM; CDR2 reads ANQGSEA. CDR3 loop: CSVFAWETQYF.

The genes are TRBV20-1 and TRBJ2-2; TCRdb's assignment of TRBD1 cannot be checked, as there is no DNA. In germline, CDR1 is DFQATT, CDR2 SNEGSKA (reference sequence). The CDR3 loop spans 16 amino acids. This chain's CDR3 is CSARKLGGSDTGELFF.

V usage is TRBV4-3 and J usage is TRBJ2-1; TCRdb names TRBD2, which stays unverified in the absence of DNA. This CDR3 region has 16 residues. The germline V gene has CDR1 LGHNA and CDR2 YSLEER. The CDR3 sequence: CASSQGYSGTGDEQFF.

The chain recombines TRBV6-2 or TRBV6-3 with TRBJ2-7; TCRdb's assignment of TRBD1 cannot be checked, as there is no DNA. The germline gives CDR1 MNHEY, CDR2 SVGEGT. The CDR3 sequence is 15 residues long. This chain's CDR3 is CASSTRDRSTYEQYF.

The chain couples TRBV12-3 or TRBV12-4 to TRBJ2-3; TCRdb indicates TRBD2, and absent DNA this call remains unverified. The CDR3 is made up of 12 amino acids. CDR3 region: CASSGPTDTQYF.

V usage is TRBV27 and J usage is TRBJ2-7; TCRdb calls TRBD1, which cannot be checked without DNA. The CDR3 is made up of 13 amino acids. Germline lookup yields CDR1 MNHEY and CDR2 SMNVEV (reference sequence). The CDR3 loop reads CASSFGPGGEQYF.

J is TRBJ2-1 and V is TRBV20-1; TCRdb names TRBD1, which stays unverified in the absence of DNA. The CDR3 is 12 residues long. CDR1 is DFQATT and CDR2 is SNEGSKA in the germline V gene (reference sequence). The CDR3 region is CSATDRANEQFF.

CDR3 sequence: CSAPQAPTDTQYF. This rearrangement joins TRBV20-1 to TRBJ2-3; the D gene TCRdb calls, TRBD1, cannot be checked with no DNA. In germline, CDR1 is DFQATT, CDR2 SNEGSKA (reference sequence). There are 13 residues in the CDR3.

V usage is TRBV5-1 and J usage is TRBJ2-1; absent DNA, TCRdb's TRBD1 call cannot be checked. Germline V gene sequence: CDR1 SGHRS, CDR2 YFSETQ. This CDR3 contains 14 residues. CDR3 sequence: CASSTGLGGDEQFF.

The genes are TRBV20-1 and TRBJ2-1. This CDR3 comprises 14 residues. CDR1 DFQATT and CDR2 SNEGSKA come from the germline V gene (reference sequence). CDR3 protein: CSAHHKGVPNEQFF.

The gene calls are TRBV6-2 or TRBV6-3 and TRBJ2-1. Germline V CDR1 and CDR2: MNHEY, SVGEGT. The CDR3 extends over 14 amino acids. The CDR3 region is CASIGAGAPNEQFF.

The V and J genes are TRBV7-3 and TRBJ2-5. This CDR3 region has 15 residues. Germline values: CDR1 SGHTA, CDR2 FQGTGA. The CDR3: CASSPDQTPLGTQYF.

The rearrangement joins TRBV20-1 to TRBJ2-1; TCRdb selects TRBD1, and the lack of DNA leaves this call unchecked. The CDR3 covers 16 residues. CDR1 is DFQATT, CDR2 SNEGSKA, per germline (reference sequence). The CDR3 loop reads CSALSEDSKYYNEQFF.

The V call is TRBV28, the J call TRBJ2-2. The CDR3 extends over 18 amino acids. Germline V lookup: CDR1 MDHEN, CDR2 SYDVKM. CDR3 region: CASSTILVEVIYTGELFF.

V and J are TRBV2 and TRBJ1-4; TCRdb proposes TRBD1, but this gene call is untestable without DNA. The CDR3 runs 16 residues. Per the germline V gene, CDR1 is SNHLY and CDR2 is FYNNEI. CDR3 sequence: CASSWGGFGTNEKLFF.

The chain joins TRBV11-3 to TRBJ1-2; TCRdb lists TRBD1, though no DNA is available to test this call. In germline, CDR1 is SGHNT, CDR2 YENEEA. The CDR3 loop spans 13 amino acids. The CDR3 reads CASSPGQGHGYTF.

The rearrangement joins TRBV12-3 or TRBV12-4 to TRBJ2-1; TCRdb lists TRBD2, though no DNA is available to test this call. This CDR3 is 12 amino acids long. The CDR3 sequence: CAAGGPRNEQFF.

The V and J genes are TRBV20-1 and TRBJ1-2; TCRdb gives TRBD1 as the D gene, but with no DNA this cannot be confirmed. The germline CDR1 and CDR2 sequences are DFQATT and SNEGSKA (reference sequence). The length of the CDR3 is 15 residues. CDR3 residues: CSADDRTGINYGYTF.

The rearrangement links TRBV7-6 to TRBJ2-1; TCRdb names TRBD2, which stays unverified in the absence of DNA. The CDR3 sequence is 14 residues long. Germline V gene sequence: CDR1 SGHVS, CDR2 FNYEAQ. CDR3: CASSLTASSNEQFF.

CDR3 sequence: CASSRQDFYEQYF. The rearrangement joins TRBV6-2 or TRBV6-3 to TRBJ2-7. CDR3 length: 13 residues. Germline-derived CDR1 and CDR2 are MNHEY and SVGEGT.

The chain links TRBV19 to TRBJ2-1; TCRdb's D call of TRBD2 is untestable without DNA. Germline-derived CDR1 and CDR2 are LNHDA and SQIVND (reference sequence). The CDR3 runs 14 residues. The CDR3 loop reads CASSRAGGLNEQFF.

J is TRBJ2-3 and V is TRBV29-1; the TCRdb call, TRBD2, lacks DNA for checking. Germline V gene sequence: CDR1 SQVTM, CDR2 ANQGSEA. The CDR3 is 13 residues long. The CDR3 here is CSDGSVGTDTQYF.

This chain links TRBV28 with TRBJ1-5; without DNA, the TCRdb call of TRBD1 cannot be checked. Germline assignment: CDR1 MDHEN and CDR2 SYDVKM. The CDR3 covers 14 residues. CDR3 region: CASSVDRGNQPQHF.

This chain connects TRBV28 to TRBJ2-3. CDR1 and CDR2 (germline): MDHEN, SYDVKM. This CDR3 spans 13 amino acids. CDR3 loop: CASSPLAKDTQYF.

J is TRBJ2-3 and V is TRBV10-3; the D call from TCRdb, TRBD1, cannot be confirmed without DNA. The CDR3 is 16 amino acids. Germline lookup yields CDR1 ENHRY and CDR2 SYGVKD. CDR3: CAILNPGQGAGDTQYF.

V is TRBV18 and J is TRBJ1-1. CDR1 and CDR2 (germline): KGHSH, LQKENI. The CDR3 runs to 13 residues. CDR3: CASSPKGNTEAFF. Filled out from reference TRBV18 and TRBJ1-1, the complete variable domain reads NAGVMQNPRHLVRRRGQEARLRCSPMKGHSHVYWYRQLPEEGLKFMVYLQKENIIDESGMPKERFSAEFPKEGPSILRIQQVVRGDSAAYFCASSPKGNTEAFFGQGTRLTVV.

The chain recombines TRBV6-1 with TRBJ1-5; no DNA is available, so the TRBD1 call from TCRdb remains unchecked. CDR3 size: 14 residues. From germline, CDR1 is MNHNS and CDR2 SASEGT. The CDR3 here is CASGAGFSNQPQHF.

The chain recombines TRBV5-1 with TRBJ2-7; lacking DNA, the TRBD2 call made by TCRdb goes unchecked. The CDR3 has 14 residues. Germline V gene data show CDR1 as SGHRS and CDR2 as YFSETQ. This CDR3 is CASSDGTGPYEQYF.

The CDR3 loop is CASSLISMETQYF. The chain joins TRBV12-3 or TRBV12-4 to TRBJ2-5. The CDR3 has 13 residues.

CDR3 loop: CASSVELDAATANTGELFF. This rearrangement joins TRBV9 to TRBJ2-2. Germline V gene sequence: CDR1 SGDLS, CDR2 YYNGEE. There are 19 residues in the CDR3. The whole variable domain, filled in from reference TRBV9 and TRBJ2-2, reads DSGVTQTPKHLITATGQRVTLRCSPRSGDLSVYWYQQSLDQGLQFLIQYYNGEERAKGNILERFSAQQFPDLHSELNLSSLELGDSALYFCASSVELDAATANTGELFFGEGSRLTVL.

The rearrangement uses TRBV28 and TRBJ2-7; TCRdb's D call, TRBD2, is unchecked because there is no DNA. The CDR3 has 16 residues. CDR1 MDHEN and CDR2 SYDVKM come from the germline V gene. CDR3 residues: CASNVEGGRAVYEQYF. Full variable domain (remainder filled in from reference TRBV28 and TRBJ2-7): DVKVTQSSRYLVKRTGEKVFLECVQDMDHENMFWYRQDPGLGLRLIYFSYDVKMKEKGDIPEGYSVSREKKERFSLILESASTNQTSMYLCASNVEGGRAVYEQYFGPGTRLTVT.